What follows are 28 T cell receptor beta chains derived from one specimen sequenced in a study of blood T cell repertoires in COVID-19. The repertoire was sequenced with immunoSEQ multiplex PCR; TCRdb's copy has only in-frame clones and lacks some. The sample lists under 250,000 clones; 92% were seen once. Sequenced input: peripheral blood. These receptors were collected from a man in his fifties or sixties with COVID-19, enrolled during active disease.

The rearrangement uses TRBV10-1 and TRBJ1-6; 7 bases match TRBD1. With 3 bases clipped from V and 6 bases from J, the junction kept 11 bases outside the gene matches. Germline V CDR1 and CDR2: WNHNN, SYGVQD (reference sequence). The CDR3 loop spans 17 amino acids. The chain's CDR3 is CASSDDAARTGNSPLHF. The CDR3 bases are TGCGCCAGCAGTGATGACGCCGCTCGGACAGGTAATTCACCCCTCCACTTT.

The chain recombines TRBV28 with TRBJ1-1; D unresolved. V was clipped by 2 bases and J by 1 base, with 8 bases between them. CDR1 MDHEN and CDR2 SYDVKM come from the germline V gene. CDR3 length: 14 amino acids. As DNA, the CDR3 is TGTGCCAGCAGTTTACAGGTCGGGAACACTGAAGCTTTCTTT. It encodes CASSLQVGNTEAFF.

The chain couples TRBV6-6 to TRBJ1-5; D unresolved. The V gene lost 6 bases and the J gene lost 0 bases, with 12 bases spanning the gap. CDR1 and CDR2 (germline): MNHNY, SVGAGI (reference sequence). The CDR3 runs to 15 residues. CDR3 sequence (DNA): TGTGCCAGCAGCCTAGACCGTTATAGCAATCAGCCCCAGCATTTT. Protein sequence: CASSLDRYSNQPQHF.

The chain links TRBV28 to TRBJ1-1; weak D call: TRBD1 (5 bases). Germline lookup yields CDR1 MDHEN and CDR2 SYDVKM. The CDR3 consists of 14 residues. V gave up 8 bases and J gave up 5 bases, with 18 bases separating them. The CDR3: CASLPGGVSTEAFF. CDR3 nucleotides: TGTGCCAGCCTCCCCGGGGGTGTGAGTACTGAAGCTTTCTTT.

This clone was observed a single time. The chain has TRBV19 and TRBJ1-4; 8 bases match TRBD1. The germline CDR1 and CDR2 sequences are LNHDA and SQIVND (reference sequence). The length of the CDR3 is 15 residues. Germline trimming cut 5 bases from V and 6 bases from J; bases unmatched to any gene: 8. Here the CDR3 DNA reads TGTGCCAGTAGTCTCCAACAGGGGGGGCATGAAAAACTGTTTTTT. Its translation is CASSLQQGGHEKLFF. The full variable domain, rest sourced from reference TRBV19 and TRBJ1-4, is DGGITQSPKYLFRKEGQNVTLSCEQNLNHDAMYWYRQDPGQGLRLIYYSQIVNDFQKGDIAEGYSVSREKKESFPLTVTSAQKNPTAFYLCASSLQQGGHEKLFFGSGTQLSVL.

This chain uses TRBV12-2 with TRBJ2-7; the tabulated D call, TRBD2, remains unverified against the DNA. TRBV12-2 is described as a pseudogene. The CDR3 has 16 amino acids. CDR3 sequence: CASRDGTSGRIHEQYF. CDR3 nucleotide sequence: TGTGCAAGTCGCGACGGGACTAGCGGGAGGATCCACGAGCAGTACTTC.

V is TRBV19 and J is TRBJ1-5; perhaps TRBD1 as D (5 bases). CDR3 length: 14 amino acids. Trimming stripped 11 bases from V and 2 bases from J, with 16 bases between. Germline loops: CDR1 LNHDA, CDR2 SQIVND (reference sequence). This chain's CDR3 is CASNPQQGNQPQHF. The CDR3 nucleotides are TGTGCCTCTAACCCCCAACAGGGCAATCAGCCCCAGCATTTT.

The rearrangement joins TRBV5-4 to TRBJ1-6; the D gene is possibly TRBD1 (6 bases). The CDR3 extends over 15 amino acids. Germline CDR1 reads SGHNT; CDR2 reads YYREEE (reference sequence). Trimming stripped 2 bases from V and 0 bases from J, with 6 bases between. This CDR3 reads CASSLGGSYNSPLHF. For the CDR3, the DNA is TGTGCCAGCAGCTTAGGGGGCTCCTATAATTCACCCCTCCACTTT.

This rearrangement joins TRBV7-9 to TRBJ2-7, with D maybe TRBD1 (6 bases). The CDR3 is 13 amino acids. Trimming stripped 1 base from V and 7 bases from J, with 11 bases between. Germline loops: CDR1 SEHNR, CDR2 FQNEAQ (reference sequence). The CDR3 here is CASSLGARGEQYF. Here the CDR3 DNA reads TGTGCCAGCAGCTTAGGGGCGAGGGGGGAGCAGTACTTC.

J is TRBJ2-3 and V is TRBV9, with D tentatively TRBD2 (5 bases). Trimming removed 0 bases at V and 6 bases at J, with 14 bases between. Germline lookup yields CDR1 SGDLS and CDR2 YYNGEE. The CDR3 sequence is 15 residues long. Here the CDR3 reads CASSVGDSDGDTQYF. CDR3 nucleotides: TGTGCCAGCAGCGTAGGAGATAGCGACGGGGATACGCAGTATTTT.

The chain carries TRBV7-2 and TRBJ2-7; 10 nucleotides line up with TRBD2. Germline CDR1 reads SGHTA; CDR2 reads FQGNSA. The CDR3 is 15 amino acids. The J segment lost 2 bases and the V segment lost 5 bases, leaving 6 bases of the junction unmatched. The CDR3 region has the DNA TGTGCCAGCAGCACCCGAGCGGGAGGGCCCTACGAGCAGTACTTC. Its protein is CASSTRAGGPYEQYF.

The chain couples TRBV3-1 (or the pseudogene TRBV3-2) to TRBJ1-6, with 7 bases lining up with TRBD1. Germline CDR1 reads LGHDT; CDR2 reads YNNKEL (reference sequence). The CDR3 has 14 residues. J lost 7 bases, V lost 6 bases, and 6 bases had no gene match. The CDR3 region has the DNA TGTGCCAGCAGAACGGGACAGACAAATTCACCCCTCCACTTT. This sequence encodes CASRTGQTNSPLHF.

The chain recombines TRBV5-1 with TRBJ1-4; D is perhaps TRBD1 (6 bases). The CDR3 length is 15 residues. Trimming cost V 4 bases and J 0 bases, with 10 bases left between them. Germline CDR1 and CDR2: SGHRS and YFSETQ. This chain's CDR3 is CASSEQGATNEKLFF. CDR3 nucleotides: TGCGCCAGCAGCGAACAGGGTGCAACTAATGAAAAACTGTTTTTT.

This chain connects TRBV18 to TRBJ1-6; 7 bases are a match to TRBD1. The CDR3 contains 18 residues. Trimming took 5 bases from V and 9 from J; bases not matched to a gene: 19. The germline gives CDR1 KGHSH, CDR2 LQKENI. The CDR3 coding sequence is TGTGCCAGCTCATCCATAGACCCAGGGACAGCTTCTGGTTCACCCCTCCACTTT. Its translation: CASSSIDPGTASGSPLHF.

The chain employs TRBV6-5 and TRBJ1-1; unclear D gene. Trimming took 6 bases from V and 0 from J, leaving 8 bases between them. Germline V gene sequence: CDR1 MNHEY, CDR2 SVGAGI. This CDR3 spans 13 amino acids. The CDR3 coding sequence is TGTGCCAGCAGGCAACAGTTGAACACTGAAGCTTTCTTT. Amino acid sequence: CASRQQLNTEAFF.

CDR3 sequence: CASSLEASKIEQFF. The CDR3 DNA is TGTGCCAGCAGCTTGGAGGCTAGCAAAATCGAGCAGTTCTTC. The gene calls are TRBV5-4 and TRBJ2-1, with a tentative D call TRBD2 (5 bases). The CDR3 runs to 14 residues. Germline assignment: CDR1 SGHNT and CDR2 YYREEE (reference sequence). V was pared by 0 bases and J by 10 bases, with 14 bases between.

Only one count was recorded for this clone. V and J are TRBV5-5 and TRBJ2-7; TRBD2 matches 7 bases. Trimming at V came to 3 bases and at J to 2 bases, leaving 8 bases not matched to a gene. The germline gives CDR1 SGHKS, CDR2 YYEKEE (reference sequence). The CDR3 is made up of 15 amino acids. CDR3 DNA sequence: TGTGCCAGCAGCTCGAAGCGGGGCGGGACCTACGAGCAGTACTTC. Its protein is CASSSKRGGTYEQYF.

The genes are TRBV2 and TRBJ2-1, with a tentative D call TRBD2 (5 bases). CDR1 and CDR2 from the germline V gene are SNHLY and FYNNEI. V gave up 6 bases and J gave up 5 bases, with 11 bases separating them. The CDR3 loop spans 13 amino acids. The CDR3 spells CASSLALNNEQFF. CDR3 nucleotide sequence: TGTGCCAGCAGCCTAGCCCTGAACAATGAGCAGTTCTTC.

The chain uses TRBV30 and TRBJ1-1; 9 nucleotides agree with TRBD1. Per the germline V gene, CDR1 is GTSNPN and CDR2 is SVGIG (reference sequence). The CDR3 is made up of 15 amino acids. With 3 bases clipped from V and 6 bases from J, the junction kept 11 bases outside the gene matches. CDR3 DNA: TGTGCCTGGAGGGGACAGGGAATTATAGACCCTGAAGCTTTCTTT. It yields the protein CAWRGQGIIDPEAFF.

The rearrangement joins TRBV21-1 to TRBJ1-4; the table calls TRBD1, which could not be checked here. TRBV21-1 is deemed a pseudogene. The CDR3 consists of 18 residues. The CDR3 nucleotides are TGTGCCAGCAGCAAGAAGACAGGGAAGGGCCCTTATAATGAAAAACTGTTTTTT. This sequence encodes CASSKKTGKGPYNEKLFF.

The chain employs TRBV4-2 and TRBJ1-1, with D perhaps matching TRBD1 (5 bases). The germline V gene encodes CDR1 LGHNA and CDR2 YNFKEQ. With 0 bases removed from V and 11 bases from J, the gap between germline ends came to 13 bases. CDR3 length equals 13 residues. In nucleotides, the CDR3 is TGTGCCAGCAGCCAAGATAGGAGGGGTGGGGCTTTCTTT. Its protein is CASSQDRRGGAFF.

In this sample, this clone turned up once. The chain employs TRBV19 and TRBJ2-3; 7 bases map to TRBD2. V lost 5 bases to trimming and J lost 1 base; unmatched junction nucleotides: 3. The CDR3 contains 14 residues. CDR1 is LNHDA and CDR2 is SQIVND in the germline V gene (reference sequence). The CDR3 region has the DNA TGTGCCAGTAGTGCCAGCGGGGGCACAGATACGCAGTATTTT. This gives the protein CASSASGGTDTQYF.

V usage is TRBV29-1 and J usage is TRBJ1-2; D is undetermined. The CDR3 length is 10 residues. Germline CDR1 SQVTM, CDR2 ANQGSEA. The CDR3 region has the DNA TGCAAAGGGAAGGCGGGGGGCTACACCTTC. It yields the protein CKGKAGGYTF.

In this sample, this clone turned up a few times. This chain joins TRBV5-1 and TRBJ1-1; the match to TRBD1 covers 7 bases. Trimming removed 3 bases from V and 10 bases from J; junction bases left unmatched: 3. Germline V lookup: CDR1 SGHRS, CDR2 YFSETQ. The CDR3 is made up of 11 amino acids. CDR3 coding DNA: TGCGCCAGCAGCTCTAACAGGGGAGCTTTCTTT. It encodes CASSSNRGAFF.

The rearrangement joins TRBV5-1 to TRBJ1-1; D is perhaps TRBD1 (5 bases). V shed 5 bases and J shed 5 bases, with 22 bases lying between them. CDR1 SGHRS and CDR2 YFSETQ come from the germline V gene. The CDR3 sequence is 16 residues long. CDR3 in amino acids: CASSLEGTLSGTEAFF. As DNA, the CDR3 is TGCGCCAGCAGTCTGGAGGGGACTTTATCCGGGACTGAAGCTTTCTTT.

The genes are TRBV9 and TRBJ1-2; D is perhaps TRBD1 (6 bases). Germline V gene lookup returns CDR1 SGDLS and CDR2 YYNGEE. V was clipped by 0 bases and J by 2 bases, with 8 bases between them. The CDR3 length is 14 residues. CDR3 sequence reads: CASSVAQGNYGYTF. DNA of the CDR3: TGTGCCAGCAGCGTAGCGCAGGGGAACTATGGCTACACCTTC. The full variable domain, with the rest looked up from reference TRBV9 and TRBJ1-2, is DSGVTQTPKHLITATGQRVTLRCSPRSGDLSVYWYQQSLDQGLQFLIQYYNGEERAKGNILERFSAQQFPDLHSELNLSSLELGDSALYFCASSVAQGNYGYTFGSGTRLTVV.

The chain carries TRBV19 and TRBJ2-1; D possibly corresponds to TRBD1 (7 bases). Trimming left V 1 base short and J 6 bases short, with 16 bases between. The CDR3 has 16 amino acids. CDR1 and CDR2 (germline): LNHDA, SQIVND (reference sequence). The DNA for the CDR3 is TGTGCCAGTAGTATAGCCGCGCAGGGGGGAGGCAATGAGCAGTTCTTC. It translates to CASSIAAQGGGNEQFF.

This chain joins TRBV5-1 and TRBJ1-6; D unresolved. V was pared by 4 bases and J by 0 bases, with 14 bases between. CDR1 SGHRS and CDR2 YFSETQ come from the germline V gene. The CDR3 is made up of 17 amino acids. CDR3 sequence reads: CASSLSSGSSYNSPLHF. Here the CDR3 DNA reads TGCGCCAGCAGCCTCTCCTCCGGGAGCTCCTATAATTCACCCCTCCACTTT.